The sequence of this T cell receptor (beta chain) was determined in a study of blood T cell repertoires in COVID-19. The V gene lost 1 base and the J gene lost 6 bases, with 13 bases spanning the gap. The germline gives CDR1 SEHNR, CDR2 FQNEAQ (reference sequence). This CDR3 has 14 amino acids. The table came from immunoSEQ multiplex PCR; TCRdb's copy has only in-frame clones and leaves some out. Among around 58,000 clones listed, 70% to 90% were seen once. Participants spanned ages roughly 18 to 95 years and resided in roughly 22 US areas. The chain recombines TRBV7-9 with TRBJ2-7; no clear D. Sequenced input: PBMCs or T cells enriched from blood (not recorded which). This receptor was identified in a woman aged 40-49 years with acute COVID-19. CDR3 region: CASSLGAQPGEQYV. CDR3 sequence (DNA): TGTGCCAGCAGCTTAGGGGCCCAGCCTGGCGAGCAGTACGTC.